The clone carrying this T cell receptor beta chain was counted a few times. Antigen specificity is unknown. This entry comes from a study of early T cells in non-severe SARS-CoV-2 infection. The wider study: RNA in bulk from unsorted whole blood was sequenced, and chains were unpaired.

Overall study results and limits: Anti-spike CD8 specificities were favored by VDJdb matching, whose results missed private and CD4 specificities.

Individual cDNA molecules were tagged with unique molecular identifiers. TCRdb redid the calling of the 5' RACE reads with MiXCR, one entry per CDR3 protein. The sample consists of under 95,000 distinct CDR3 sequences, about 12% of them appearing once. The sample was whole blood. The receptor was derived from an adult who was a healthcare worker with PCR-confirmed SARS-CoV-2 infection or an uninfected control (not recorded which).

CDR3 amino acids: CASKDDRSSYNEQFF. CDR3 DNA sequence: TGTGCCAGCAAGGACGACAGGAGCTCCTACAATGAGCAGTTCTTC. This chain joins TRBV28 and TRBJ2-1; possible D gene TRBD1, 6 bases. This CDR3 comprises 15 residues. CDR1 and CDR2 from the germline V gene are MDHEN and SYDVKM. V lost 7 bases and J lost 0, with 13 bases in between. The complete variable domain, with remaining parts taken from reference TRBV28 and TRBJ2-1, reads DVKVTQSSRYLVKRTGEKVFLECVQDMDHENMFWYRQDPGLGLRLIYFSYDVKMKEKGDIPEGYSVSREKKERFSLILESASTNQTSMYLCASKDDRSSYNEQFFGPGTRLTVL.